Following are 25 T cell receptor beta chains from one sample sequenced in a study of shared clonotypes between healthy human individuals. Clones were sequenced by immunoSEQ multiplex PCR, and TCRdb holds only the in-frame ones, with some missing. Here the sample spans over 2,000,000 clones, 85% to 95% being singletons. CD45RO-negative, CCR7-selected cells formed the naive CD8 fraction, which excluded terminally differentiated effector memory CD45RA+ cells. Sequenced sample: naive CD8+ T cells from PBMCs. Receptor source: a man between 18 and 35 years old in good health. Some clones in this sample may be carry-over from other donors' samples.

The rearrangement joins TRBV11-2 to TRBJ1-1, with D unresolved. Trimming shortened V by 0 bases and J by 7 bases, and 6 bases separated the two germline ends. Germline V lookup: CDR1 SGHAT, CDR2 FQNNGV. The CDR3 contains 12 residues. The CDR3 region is CASSLESSEAFF. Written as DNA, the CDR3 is TGTGCCAGCAGCTTAGAGTCTAGTGAAGCTTTCTTT.

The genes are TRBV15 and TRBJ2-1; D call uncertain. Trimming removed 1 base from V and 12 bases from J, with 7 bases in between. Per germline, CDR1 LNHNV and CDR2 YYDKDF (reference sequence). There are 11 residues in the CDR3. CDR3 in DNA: TGTGCCACCAGCAGAGGTCTCGGGCAGTTCTTC. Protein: CATSRGLGQFF.

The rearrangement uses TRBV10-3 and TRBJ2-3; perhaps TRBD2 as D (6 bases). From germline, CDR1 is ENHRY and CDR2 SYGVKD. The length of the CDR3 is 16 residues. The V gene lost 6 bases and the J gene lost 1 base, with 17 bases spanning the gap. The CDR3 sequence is CAISDGTDEGTDTQYF. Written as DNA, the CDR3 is TGTGCCATCAGCGACGGGACTGATGAGGGCACAGATACGCAGTATTTT.

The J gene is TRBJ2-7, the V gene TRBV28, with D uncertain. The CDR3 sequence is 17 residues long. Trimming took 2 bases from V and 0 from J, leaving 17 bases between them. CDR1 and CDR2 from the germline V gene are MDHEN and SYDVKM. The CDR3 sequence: CASSLPISTAVSYEQYF. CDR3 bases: TGTGCCAGCAGTTTACCTATATCGACGGCGGTCTCCTACGAGCAGTACTTC.

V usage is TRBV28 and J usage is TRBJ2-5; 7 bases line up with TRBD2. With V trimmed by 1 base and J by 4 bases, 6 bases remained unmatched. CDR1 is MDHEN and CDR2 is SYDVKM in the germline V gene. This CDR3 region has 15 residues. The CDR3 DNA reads TGTGCCAGCAGTTTATCTTGGACTAGAGGAGAGACCCAGTACTTC. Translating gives CASSLSWTRGETQYF. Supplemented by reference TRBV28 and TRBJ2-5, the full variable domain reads DVKVTQSSRYLVKRTGEKVFLECVQDMDHENMFWYRQDPGLGLRLIYFSYDVKMKEKGDIPEGYSVSREKKERFSLILESASTNQTSMYLCASSLSWTRGETQYFGPGTRLLVL.

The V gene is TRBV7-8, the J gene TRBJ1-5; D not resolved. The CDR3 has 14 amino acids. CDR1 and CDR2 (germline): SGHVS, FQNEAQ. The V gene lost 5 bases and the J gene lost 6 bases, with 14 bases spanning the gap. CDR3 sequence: CASSRSPDSQPQHF. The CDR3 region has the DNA TGTGCCAGCAGCCGAAGCCCGGATAGTCAGCCCCAGCATTTT.

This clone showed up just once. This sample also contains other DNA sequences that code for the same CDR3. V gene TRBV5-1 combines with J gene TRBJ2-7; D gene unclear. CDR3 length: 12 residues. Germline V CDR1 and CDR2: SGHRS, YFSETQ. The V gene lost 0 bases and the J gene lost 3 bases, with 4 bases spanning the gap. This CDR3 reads CASSLGVYEQYF. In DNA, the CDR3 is TGCGCCAGCAGCTTGGGGGTCTACGAGCAGTACTTC. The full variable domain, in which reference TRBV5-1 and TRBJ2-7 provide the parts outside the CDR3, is KAGVTQTPRYLIKTRGQQVTLSCSPISGHRSVSWYQQTPGQGLQFLFEYFSETQRNKGNFPGRFSGRQFSNSRSEMNVSTLELGDSALYLCASSLGVYEQYFGPGTRLTVT.

The CDR3: CASRGDRGARGNEQFF. The CDR3 DNA reads TGTGCCAGCAGGGGGGACAGGGGAGCTCGGGGTAATGAGCAGTTCTTC. The chain carries TRBV2 and TRBJ2-1; 10 nucleotides align to TRBD1. Trimming at V came to 6 bases and at J to 7 bases, leaving 12 bases not matched to a gene. Germline loops: CDR1 SNHLY, CDR2 FYNNEI. This CDR3 spans 16 amino acids.

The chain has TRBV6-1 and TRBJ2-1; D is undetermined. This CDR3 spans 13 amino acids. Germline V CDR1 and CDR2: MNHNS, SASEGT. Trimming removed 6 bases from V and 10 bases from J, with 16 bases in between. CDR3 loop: CASRSLGTREQFF. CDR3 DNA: TGTGCCAGCAGATCCCTGGGAACGCGGGAGCAGTTCTTC.

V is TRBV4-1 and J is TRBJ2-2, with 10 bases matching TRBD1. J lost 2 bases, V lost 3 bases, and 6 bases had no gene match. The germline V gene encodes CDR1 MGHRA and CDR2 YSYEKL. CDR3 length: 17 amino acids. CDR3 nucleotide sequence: TGCGCCAGCAGCCATCCCGGGACAGGGGTTAACACCGGGGAGCTGTTTTTT. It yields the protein CASSHPGTGVNTGELFF.

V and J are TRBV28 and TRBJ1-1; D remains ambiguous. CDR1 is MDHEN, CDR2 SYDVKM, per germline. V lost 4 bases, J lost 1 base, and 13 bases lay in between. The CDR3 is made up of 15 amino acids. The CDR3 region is CASSSEPSGNTEAFF. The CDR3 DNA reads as TGTGCCAGCAGTTCAGAACCCTCTGGGAACACTGAAGCTTTCTTT.

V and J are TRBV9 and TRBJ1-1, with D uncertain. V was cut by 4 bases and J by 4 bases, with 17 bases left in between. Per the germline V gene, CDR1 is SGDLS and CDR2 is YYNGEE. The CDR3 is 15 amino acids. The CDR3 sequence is CASSPRPGGPTEAFF. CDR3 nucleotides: TGTGCCAGCAGCCCCCGGCCGGGAGGACCCACTGAAGCTTTCTTT.

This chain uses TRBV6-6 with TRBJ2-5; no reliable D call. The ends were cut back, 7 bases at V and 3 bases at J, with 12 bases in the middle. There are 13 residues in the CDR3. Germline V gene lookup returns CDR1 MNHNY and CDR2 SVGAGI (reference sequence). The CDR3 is CASIQRAEETQYF. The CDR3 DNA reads TGTGCCAGCATCCAAAGGGCAGAAGAGACCCAGTACTTC.

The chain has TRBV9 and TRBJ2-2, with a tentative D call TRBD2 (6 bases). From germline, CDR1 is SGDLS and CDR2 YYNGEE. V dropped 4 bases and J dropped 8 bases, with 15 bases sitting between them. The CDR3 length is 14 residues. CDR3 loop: CASSPPSGGGELFF. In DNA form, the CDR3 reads TGTGCCAGCAGCCCTCCTTCCGGGGGTGGGGAGCTGTTTTTT.

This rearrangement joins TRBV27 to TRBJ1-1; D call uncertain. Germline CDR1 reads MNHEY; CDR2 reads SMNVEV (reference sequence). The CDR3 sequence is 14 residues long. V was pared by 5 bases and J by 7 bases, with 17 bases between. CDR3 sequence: CASSLLSPRGEAFF. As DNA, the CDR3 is TGTGCCAGCAGTCTCCTATCCCCTCGGGGTGAAGCTTTCTTT.

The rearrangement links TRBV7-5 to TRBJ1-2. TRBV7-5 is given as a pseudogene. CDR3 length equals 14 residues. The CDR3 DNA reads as TGTGTCAGAAGCTTAGGTCGGGGGCCCTATGGCTACACCTTC. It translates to CVRSLGRGPYGYTF.

The CDR3 DNA reads TGCGCCAGCAGCCGGGACAATGGAAACACCATATATTTT. This codes for CASSRDNGNTIYF. V gene TRBV4-3 combines with J gene TRBJ1-3; possible D gene TRBD1, 6 bases. Germline V lookup: CDR1 LGHNA, CDR2 YSLEER. This CDR3 is built from 13 residues. The V gene lost 4 bases and the J gene lost 3 bases, with 7 bases spanning the gap.

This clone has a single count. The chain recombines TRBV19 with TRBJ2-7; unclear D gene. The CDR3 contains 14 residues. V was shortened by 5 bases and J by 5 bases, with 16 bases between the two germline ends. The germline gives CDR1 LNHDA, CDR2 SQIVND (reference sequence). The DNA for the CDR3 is TGTGCCAGTAGTTACGCTTACACGGCGGACGAGCAGTACTTC. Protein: CASSYAYTADEQYF.

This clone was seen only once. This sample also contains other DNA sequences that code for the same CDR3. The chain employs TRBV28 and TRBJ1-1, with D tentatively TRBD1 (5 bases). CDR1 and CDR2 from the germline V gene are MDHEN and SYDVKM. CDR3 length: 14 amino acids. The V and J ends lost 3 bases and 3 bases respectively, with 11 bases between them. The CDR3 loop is CASSFPGGDTEAFF. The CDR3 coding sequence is TGTGCCAGCAGTTTCCCGGGGGGGGACACTGAAGCTTTCTTT.

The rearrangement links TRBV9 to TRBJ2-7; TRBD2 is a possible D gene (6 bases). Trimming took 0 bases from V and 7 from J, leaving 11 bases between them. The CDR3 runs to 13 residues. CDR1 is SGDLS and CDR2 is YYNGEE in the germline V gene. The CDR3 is CASSVDGGPEQYF. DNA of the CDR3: TGTGCCAGCAGCGTAGATGGAGGGCCAGAGCAGTACTTC.

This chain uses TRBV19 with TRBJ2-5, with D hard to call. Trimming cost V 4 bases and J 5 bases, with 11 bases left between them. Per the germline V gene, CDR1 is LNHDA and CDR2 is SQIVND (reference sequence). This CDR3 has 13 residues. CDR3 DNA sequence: TGTGCCAGTAGTAGCGACCAGGAGGAGACCCAGTACTTC. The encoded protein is CASSSDQEETQYF.

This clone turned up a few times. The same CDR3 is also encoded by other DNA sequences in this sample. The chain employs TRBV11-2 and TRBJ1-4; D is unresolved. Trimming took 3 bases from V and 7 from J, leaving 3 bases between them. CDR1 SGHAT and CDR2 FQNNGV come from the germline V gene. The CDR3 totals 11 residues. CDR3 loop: CASSLGEKLFF. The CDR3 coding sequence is TGTGCCAGCAGCTTGGGTGAAAAACTGTTTTTT.

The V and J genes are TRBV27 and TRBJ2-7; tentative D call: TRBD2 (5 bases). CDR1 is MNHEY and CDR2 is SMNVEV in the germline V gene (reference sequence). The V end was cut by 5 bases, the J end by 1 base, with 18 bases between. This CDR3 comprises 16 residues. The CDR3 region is CASSPSGFLQSYEQYF. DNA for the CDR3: TGTGCCAGCAGTCCCTCGGGGTTCCTCCAGTCCTACGAGCAGTACTTC.

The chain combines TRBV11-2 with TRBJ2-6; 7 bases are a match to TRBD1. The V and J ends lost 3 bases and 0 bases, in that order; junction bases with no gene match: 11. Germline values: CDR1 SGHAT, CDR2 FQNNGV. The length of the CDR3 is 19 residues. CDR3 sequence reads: CASSFAPGTEVSGANVLTF. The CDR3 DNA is TGTGCCAGCAGCTTCGCCCCCGGGACAGAAGTCTCTGGGGCCAACGTCCTGACTTTC.

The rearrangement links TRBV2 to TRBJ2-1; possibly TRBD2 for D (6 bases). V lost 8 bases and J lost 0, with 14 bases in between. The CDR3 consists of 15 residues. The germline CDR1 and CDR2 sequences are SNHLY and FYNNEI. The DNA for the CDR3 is TGTGCCAGCTATGATCGGGAGAGCTCCTACAATGAGCAGTTCTTC. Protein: CASYDRESSYNEQFF. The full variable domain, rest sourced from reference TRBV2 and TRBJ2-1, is EPEVTQTPSHQVTQMGQEVILRCVPISNHLYFYWYRQILGQKVEFLVSFYNNEISEKSEIFDDQFSVERPDGSNFTLKIRSTKLEDSAMYFCASYDRESSYNEQFFGPGTRLTVL.